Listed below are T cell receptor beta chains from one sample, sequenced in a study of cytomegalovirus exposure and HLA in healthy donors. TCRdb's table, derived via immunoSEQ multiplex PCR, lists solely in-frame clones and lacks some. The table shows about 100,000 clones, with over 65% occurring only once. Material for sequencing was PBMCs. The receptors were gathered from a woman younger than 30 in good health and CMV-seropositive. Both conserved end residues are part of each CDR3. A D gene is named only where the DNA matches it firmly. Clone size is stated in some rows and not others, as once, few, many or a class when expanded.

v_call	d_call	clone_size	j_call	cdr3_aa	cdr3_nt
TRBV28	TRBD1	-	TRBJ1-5	CASTPEGAGNQPQHF	TGTGCCAGCACTCCTGAGGGGGCTGGGAATCAGCCCCAGCATTTT
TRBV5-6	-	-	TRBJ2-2	CASSFEGAGELFF	TGTGCCAGCAGCTTTGAGGGGGCCGGGGAGCTGTTTTTT
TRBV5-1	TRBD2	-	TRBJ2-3	CASSGGLAGTDTQYF	TGCGCCAGCAGCGGGGGACTAGCGGGCACAGATACGCAGTATTTT
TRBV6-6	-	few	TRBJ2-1	CASSDIRVKGNEQFF	TGTGCCAGCAGTGATATCAGGGTGAAGGGGAATGAGCAGTTCTTC
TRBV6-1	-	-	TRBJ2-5	CASSRGGDYQETQYF	TGTGCCAGCAGTAGGGGGGGCGATTACCAAGAGACCCAGTACTTC
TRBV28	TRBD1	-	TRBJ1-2	CASIPGQGMYGYTF	TGTGCCAGTATCCCGGGACAGGGGATGTATGGCTACACCTTC
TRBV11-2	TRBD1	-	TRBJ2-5	CASSPPRQGAGETQYF	TGTGCCAGCAGCCCCCCCCGCCAGGGGGCCGGGGAGACCCAGTACTTC
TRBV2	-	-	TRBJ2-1	CASAGDGNGGEQFF	TGTGCCAGCGCAGGGGACGGTAATGGGGGTGAGCAGTTCTTC
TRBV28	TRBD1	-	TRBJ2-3	CASSLAGTVKDTQYF	TGTGCCAGCAGTTTAGCTGGGACAGTGAAGGACACGCAGTATTTT
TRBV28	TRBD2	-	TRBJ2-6	CASSSLAGGPPSGANVLTF	TGTGCCAGCAGCTCTCTAGCGGGAGGGCCACCCTCTGGGGCCAACGTCCTGACTTTC
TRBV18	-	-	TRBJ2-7	CACSLGASYEQYF	TGTGCCTGCTCGTTGGGGGCGTCCTACGAGCAGTACTTC
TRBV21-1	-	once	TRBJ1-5	CASSGSGVSNQPQHF	TGTGCCAGCAGCGGATCAGGGGTTAGCAATCAGCCCCAGCATTTT
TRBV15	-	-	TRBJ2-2	CATSTLRRGGGNTGELFF	TGTGCCACCAGCACCCTCCGGAGAGGGGGTGGGAACACCGGGGAGCTGTTTTTT
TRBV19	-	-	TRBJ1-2	CASSGPGVGGYTF	TGTGCCAGTAGTGGCCCCGGGGTAGGAGGCTACACCTTC
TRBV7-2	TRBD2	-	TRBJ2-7	CASSLRTSGEMGEQYF	TGTGCCAGCAGCCTCCGGACTAGCGGGGAGATGGGCGAGCAGTACTTC
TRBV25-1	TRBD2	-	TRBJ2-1	CASSEGLAGVNEQFF	TGTGCCAGCAGTGAGGGACTAGCGGGAGTCAATGAGCAGTTCTTC
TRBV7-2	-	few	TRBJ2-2	CASSLLAPPGELFF	TGTGCCAGCAGCTTGCTAGCACCCCCCGGGGAGCTGTTTTTT
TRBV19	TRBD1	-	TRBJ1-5	CASSILTGGSRFSNQPQHF	TGTGCCAGTAGTATATTAACAGGGGGTTCGCGCTTTAGCAATCAGCCCCAGCATTTT
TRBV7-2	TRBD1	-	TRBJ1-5	CASSLAGVWTGRVIINQPQHF	TGTGCCAGCAGCTTAGCAGGGGTCTGGACAGGGCGAGTTATAATCAATCAGCCCCAGCATTTT
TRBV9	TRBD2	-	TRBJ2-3	CASSPQAGGTDTQYF	TGTGCCAGCAGCCCGCAGGCGGGAGGGACAGATACGCAGTATTTT
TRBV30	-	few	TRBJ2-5	CAWSGPLVGSGQETQYF	TGTGCCTGGAGCGGCCCCCTCGTGGGCTCCGGCCAAGAGACCCAGTACTTC
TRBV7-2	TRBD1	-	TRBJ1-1	CASSQGQGNTEAFF	TGTGCCAGCAGCCAGGGACAGGGGAACACTGAAGCTTTCTTT
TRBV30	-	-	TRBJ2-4	CAWKDLRDYKNIQYF	TGTGCCTGGAAGGATCTCCGGGATTACAAAAACATTCAGTACTTC
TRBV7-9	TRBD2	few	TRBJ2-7	CASSGGAGGHEQYF	TGTGCCAGCAGCGGGGGGGCGGGAGGCCACGAGCAGTACTTC
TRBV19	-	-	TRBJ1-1	CASSIDRVTEAFF	TGTGCCAGTAGTATAGATCGGGTAACTGAAGCTTTCTTT
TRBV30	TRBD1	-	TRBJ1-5	CAWSHTGAGQPQHF	TGTGCCTGGAGCCATACAGGGGCGGGTCAGCCCCAGCATTTT
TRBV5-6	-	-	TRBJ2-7	CASSLGAGSYEQYF	TGTGCCAGCAGCTTGGGAGCGGGTAGCTACGAGCAGTACTTC
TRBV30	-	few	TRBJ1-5	CAWDTGNQPQHF	TGTGCCTGGGACACAGGGAATCAGCCCCAGCATTTT
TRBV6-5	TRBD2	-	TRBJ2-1	CASSYGAGGPYNEQFF	TGTGCCAGCAGTTACGGGGCGGGAGGCCCCTACAATGAGCAGTTCTTC
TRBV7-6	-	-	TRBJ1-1	CASSPLDRNTEAFF	TGTGCCAGCAGCCCGCTGGACAGGAACACTGAAGCTTTCTTT
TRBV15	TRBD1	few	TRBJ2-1	CATSRDRGYNEQFF	TGTGCCACCAGTAGGGACAGGGGCTACAATGAGCAGTTCTTC
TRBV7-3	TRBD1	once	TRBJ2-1	CASSGGSLPYNEQFF	TGTGCCAGCTCAGGGGGCTCGTTACCTTACAATGAGCAGTTCTTC
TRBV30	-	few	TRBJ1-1	CAWSGGGNTEAFF	TGTGCCTGGAGTGGAGGAGGGAACACTGAAGCTTTCTTT
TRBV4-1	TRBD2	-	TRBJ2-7	CASSQDELGGRVYEQYF	TGCGCCAGCAGCCAAGATGAGCTAGGCGGGAGGGTCTACGAGCAGTACTTC
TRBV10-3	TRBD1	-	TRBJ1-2	CAISRDRFYGYTF	TGTGCCATCAGCCGGGACAGATTCTATGGCTACACCTTC